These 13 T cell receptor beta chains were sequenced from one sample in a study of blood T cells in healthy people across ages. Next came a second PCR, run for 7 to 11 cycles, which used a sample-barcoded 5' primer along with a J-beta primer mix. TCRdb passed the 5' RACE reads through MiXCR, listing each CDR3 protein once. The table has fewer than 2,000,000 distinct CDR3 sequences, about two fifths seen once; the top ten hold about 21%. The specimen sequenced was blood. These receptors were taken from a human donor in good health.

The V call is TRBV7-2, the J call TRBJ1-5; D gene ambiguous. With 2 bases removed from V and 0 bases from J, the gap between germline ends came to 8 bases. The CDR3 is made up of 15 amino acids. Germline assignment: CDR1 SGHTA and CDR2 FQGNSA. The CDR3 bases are TGTGCCAGCAGCTTATTCCAGTATAGCAATCAGCCCCAGCATTTT. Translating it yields CASSLFQYSNQPQHF. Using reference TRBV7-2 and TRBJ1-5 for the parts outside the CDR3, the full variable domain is GAGVSQSPSNKVTEKGKDVELRCDPISGHTALYWYRQSLGQGLEFLIYFQGNSAPDKSGLPSDRFSAERTGGSVSTLTIQRTQQEDSAVYLCASSLFQYSNQPQHFGDGTRLSIL.

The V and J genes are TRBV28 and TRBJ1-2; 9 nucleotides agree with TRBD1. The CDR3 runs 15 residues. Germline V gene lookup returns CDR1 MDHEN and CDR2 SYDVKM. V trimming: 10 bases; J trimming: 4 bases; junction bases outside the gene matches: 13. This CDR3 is CAIKLGTGYAYGYTF. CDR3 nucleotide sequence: TGTGCCATCAAACTCGGGACAGGGTATGCCTATGGCTACACCTTC.

CDR3: CSASGSKPYEQYF. The CDR3 nucleotides read TGCAGTGCTAGCGGCAGCAAACCTTACGAGCAGTACTTC. This chain links TRBV20-1 with TRBJ2-7; D is uncertain. Deletions cut 3 bases from V and 4 bases from J, with 13 bases between. CDR1 is DFQATT, CDR2 SNEGSKA, per germline (reference sequence). CDR3 length: 13 amino acids.

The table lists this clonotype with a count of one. This CDR3 is CATSREGRVNTEAFF. The CDR3 DNA follows: TGTGCCACCAGCAGAGAGGGTCGGGTGAACACTGAAGCTTTCTTT. The V and J genes are TRBV15 and TRBJ1-1; D is ambiguous. The V end lost 0 bases, the J end lost 0 bases, and 8 bases lay between the germline ends. CDR1 and CDR2 (germline): LNHNV, YYDKDF (reference sequence). The CDR3 extends over 15 amino acids.

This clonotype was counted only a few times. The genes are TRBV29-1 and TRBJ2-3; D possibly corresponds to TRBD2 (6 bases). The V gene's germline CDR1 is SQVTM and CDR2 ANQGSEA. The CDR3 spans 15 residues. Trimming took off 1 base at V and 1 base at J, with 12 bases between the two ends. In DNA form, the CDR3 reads TGCAGCGTTGAAGGTCGAACGGGGGGCACAGATACGCAGTATTTT. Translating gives CSVEGRTGGTDTQYF.

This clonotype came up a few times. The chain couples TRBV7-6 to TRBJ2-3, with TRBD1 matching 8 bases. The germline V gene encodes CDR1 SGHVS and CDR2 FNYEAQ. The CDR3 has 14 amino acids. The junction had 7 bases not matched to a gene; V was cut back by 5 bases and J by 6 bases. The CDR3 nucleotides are TGTGCCAGCAGCGGAACAGGGGGATGGGATACGCAGTATTTT. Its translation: CASSGTGGWDTQYF.

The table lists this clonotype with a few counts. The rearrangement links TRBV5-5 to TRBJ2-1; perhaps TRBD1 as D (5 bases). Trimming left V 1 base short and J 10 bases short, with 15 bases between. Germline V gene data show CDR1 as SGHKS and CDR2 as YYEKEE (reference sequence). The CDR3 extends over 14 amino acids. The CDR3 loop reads CASSLRQFTYEQFF. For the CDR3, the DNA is TGTGCCAGCAGCTTGCGACAGTTTACCTACGAGCAGTTCTTC.

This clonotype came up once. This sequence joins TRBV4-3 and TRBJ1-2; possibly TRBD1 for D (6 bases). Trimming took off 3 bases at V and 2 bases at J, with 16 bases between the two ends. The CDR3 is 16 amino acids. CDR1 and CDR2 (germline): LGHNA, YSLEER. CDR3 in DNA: TGCGCCAGCAGCCATGCGGGGGCAGCTTTAAACTATGGCTACACCTTC. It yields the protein CASSHAGAALNYGYTF.

For the CDR3, the DNA is TGTGCCATCAGTGAGAGGTCAGGGGACAGTGGCTACACCTTC. The encoded protein is CAISERSGDSGYTF. V is TRBV10-3 and J is TRBJ1-2; TRBD1 agrees at 7 bases. Trimming at V came to 2 bases and at J to 7 bases, leaving 7 bases not matched to a gene. The CDR3 totals 14 residues. The germline V gene encodes CDR1 ENHRY and CDR2 SYGVKD.

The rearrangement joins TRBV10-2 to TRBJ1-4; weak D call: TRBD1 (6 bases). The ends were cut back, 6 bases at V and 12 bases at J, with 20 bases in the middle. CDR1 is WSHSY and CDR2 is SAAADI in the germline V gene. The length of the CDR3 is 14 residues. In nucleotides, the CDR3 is TGCGCCAGCAGCGACAGGCCCGGATTAAGGGAACTGTTTTTT. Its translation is CASSDRPGLRELFF.

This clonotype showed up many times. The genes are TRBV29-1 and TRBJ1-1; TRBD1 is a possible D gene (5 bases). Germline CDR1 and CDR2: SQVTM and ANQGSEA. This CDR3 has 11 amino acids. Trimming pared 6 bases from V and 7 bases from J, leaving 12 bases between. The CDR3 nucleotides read TGCAGCGTAGGACGCGGGGGTGAAGCTTTCTTT. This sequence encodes CSVGRGGEAFF.

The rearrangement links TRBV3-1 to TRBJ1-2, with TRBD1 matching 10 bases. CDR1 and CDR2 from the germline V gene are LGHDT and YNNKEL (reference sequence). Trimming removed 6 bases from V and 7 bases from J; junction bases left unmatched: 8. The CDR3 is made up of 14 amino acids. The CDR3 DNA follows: TGTGCCAGCAGTAGACAGGGGGCGGCGTTTGGCTACACCTTC. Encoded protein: CASSRQGAAFGYTF.

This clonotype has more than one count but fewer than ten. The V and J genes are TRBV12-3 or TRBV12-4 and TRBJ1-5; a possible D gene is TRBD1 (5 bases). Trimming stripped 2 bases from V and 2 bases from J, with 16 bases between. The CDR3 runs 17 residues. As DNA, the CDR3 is TGTGCCAGCAGTTTACGTTTTTTGGGGGGGGGCAATCAGCCCCAGCATTTT. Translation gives CASSLRFLGGGNQPQHF.